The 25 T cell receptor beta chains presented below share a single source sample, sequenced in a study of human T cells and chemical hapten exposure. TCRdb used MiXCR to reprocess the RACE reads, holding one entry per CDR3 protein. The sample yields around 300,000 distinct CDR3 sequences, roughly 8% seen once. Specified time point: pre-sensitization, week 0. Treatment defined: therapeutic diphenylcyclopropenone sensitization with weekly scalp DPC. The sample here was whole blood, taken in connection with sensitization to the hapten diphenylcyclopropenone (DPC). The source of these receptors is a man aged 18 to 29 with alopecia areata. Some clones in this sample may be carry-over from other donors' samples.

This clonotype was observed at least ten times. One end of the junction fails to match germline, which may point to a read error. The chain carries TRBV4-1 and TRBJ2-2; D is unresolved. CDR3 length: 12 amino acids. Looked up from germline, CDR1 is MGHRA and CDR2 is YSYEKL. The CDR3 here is CASSYNTGELFF. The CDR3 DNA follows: TGTGCCAGCAGCTATAACACCGGGGAGCTGTTTTTT.

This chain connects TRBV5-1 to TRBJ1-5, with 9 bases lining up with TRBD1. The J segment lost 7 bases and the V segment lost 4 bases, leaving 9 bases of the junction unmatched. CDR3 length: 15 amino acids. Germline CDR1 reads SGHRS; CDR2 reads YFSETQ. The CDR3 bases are TGCGCCAGCAGCCCCGGGACAGGGTACGGACAGCCCCAGCATTTT. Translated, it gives CASSPGTGYGQPQHF.

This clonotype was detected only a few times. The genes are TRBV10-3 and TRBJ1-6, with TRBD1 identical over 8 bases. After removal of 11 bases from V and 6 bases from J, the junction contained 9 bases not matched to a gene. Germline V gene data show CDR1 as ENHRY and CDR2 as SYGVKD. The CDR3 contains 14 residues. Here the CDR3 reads CAVGQGGFNSPLHF. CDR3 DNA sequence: TGTGCCGTCGGACAGGGTGGATTTAATTCACCCCTCCACTTT.

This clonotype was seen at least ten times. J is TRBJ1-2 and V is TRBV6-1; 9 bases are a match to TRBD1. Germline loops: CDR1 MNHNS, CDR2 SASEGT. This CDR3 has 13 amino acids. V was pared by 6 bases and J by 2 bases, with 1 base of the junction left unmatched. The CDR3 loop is CASRDRGNYGYTF. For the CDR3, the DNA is TGTGCCAGCAGGGACAGGGGAAACTATGGCTACACCTTC.

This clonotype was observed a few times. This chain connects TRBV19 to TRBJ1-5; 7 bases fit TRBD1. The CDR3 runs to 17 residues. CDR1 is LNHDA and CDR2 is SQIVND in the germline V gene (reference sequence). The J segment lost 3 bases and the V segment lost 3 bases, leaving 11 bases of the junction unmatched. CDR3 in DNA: TGTGCCAGTAGTATCCTCACCGGGACAGCTCTCAATCAGCCCCAGCATTTT. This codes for CASSILTGTALNQPQHF.

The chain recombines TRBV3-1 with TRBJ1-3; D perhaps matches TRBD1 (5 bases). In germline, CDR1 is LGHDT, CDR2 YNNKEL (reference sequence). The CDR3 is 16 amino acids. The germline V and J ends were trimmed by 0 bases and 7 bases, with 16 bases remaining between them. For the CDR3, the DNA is TGTGCCAGCAGCCAAGACCCAGGGAGGGGAAGGAACACCATATATTTT. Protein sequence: CASSQDPGRGRNTIYF.

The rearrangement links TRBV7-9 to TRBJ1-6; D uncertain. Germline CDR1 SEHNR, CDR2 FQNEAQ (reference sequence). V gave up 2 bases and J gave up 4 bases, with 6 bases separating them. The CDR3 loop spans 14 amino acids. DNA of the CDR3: TGTGCCAGCAGCTTAAGGGCGTATAATTCACCCCTCCACTTT. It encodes CASSLRAYNSPLHF.

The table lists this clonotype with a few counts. The CDR3 sequence is CASSPGLSGETQYF. The CDR3 DNA reads TGCGCCAGCAGCCCGGGACTATCAGGGGAGACCCAGTACTTC. The chain combines TRBV5-1 with TRBJ2-5; 7 bases align to TRBD2. The CDR3 is 14 residues long. The ends lost 4 bases at V and 5 bases at J; junction bases unmatched: 8. Germline CDR1 reads SGHRS; CDR2 reads YFSETQ.

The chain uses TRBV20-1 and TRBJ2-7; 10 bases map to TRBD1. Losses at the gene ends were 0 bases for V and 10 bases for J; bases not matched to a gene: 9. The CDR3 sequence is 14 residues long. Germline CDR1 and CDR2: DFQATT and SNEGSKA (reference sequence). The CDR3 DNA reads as TGCAGTGCTAGAGATCCGAGACAGGGGGCGCGACAGTACGTC. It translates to CSARDPRQGARQYV.

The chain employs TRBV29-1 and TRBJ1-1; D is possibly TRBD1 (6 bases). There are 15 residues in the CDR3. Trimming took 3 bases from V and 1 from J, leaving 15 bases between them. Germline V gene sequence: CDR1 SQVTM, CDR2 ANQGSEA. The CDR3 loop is CSVETPGQGNTEAFF. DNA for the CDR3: TGCAGCGTTGAGACGCCGGGACAAGGGAACACTGAAGCTTTCTTT.

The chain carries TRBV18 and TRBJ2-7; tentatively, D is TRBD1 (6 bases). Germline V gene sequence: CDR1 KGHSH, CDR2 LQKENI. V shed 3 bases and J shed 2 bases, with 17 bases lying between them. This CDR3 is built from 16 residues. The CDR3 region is CASSPQTVGQPYEQYV. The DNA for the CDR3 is TGTGCCAGCTCACCCCAAACAGTTGGACAGCCCTACGAGCAGTACGTC.

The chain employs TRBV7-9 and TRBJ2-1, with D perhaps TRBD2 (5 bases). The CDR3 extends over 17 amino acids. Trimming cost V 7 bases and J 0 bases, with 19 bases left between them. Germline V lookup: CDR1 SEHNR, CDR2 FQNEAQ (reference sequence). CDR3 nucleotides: TGTGCCAGCACCTTTTCTTCTGGCCGGGGCTCCTACAATGAGCAGTTCTTC. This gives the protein CASTFSSGRGSYNEQFF.

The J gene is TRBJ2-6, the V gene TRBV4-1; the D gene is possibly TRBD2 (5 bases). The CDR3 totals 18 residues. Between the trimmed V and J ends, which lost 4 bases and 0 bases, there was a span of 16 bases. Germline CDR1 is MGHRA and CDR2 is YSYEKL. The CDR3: CASSRPSGLSSGANVLTF. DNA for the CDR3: TGCGCCAGCAGCCGTCCAAGCGGTTTAAGCTCTGGGGCCAACGTCCTGACTTTC.

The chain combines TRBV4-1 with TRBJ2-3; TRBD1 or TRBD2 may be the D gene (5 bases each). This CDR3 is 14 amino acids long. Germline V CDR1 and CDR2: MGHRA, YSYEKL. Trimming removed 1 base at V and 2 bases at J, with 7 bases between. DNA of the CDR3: TGCGCCAGCAGCCAAGTCGGGGCCACAGATACGCAGTATTTT. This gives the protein CASSQVGATDTQYF.

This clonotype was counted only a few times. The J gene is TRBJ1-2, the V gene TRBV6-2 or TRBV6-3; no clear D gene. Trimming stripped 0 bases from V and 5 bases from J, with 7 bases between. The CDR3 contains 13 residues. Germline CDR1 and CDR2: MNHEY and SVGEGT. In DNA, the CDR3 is TGTGCCAGCAGTTACTCGAAAGAATATGGCTACACCTTC. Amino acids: CASSYSKEYGYTF.

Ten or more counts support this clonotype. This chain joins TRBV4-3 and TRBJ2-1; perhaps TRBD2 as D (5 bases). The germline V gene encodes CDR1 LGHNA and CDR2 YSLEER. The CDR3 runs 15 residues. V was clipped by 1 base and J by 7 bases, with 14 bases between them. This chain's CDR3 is CASSQGTGVLNEQFF. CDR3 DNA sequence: TGCGCCAGCAGCCAAGGAACCGGGGTGCTTAATGAGCAGTTCTTC.

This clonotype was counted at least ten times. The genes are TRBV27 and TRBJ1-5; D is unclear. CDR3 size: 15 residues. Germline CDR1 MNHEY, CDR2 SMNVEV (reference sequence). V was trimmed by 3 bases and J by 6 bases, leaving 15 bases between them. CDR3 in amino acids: CASSFGPRPSQPQHF. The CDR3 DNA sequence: TGTGCCAGCAGTTTCGGGCCCCGGCCTTCTCAGCCCCAGCATTTT.

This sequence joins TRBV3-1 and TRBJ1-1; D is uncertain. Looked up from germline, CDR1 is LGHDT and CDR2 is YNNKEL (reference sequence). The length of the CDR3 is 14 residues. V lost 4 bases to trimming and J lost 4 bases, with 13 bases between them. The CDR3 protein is CASSRGARGTEAFF. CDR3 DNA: TGTGCCAGCAGCCGAGGAGCGCGGGGCACTGAAGCTTTCTTT.

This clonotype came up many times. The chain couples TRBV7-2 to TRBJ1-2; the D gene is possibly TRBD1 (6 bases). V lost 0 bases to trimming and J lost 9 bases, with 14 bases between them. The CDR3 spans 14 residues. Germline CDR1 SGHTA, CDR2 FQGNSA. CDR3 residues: CASSLAGGGASYTF. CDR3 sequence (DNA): TGTGCCAGCAGCTTAGCAGGAGGGGGTGCCAGCTACACCTTC.

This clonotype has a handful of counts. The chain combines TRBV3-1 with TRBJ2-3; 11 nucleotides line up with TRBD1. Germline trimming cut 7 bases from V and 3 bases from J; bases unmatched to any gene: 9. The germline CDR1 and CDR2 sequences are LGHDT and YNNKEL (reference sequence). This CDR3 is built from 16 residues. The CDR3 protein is CASTLGTGGGTDTQYF. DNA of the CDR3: TGTGCCAGCACCCTAGGGACAGGGGGAGGGACAGATACGCAGTATTTT.

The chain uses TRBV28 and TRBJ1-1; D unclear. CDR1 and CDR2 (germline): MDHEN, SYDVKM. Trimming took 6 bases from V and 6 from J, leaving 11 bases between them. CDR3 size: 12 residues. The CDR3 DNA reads TGTGCCAGCAGATTAGGCGGGGCTGAAGCTTTCTTT. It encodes CASRLGGAEAFF.

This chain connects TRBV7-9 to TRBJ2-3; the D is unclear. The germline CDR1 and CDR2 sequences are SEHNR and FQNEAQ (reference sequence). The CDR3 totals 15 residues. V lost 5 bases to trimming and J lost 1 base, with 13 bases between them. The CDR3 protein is CASSLLVVRTDTQYF. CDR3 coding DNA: TGTGCCAGCAGCCTACTTGTAGTCCGCACAGATACGCAGTATTTT.

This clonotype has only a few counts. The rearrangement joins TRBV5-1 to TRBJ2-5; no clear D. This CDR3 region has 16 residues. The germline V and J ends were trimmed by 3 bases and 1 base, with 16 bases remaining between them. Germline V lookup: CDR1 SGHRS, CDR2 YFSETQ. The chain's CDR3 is CASSSLVGRLQETQYF. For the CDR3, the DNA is TGCGCCAGCAGCTCTTTGGTTGGCCGACTCCAAGAGACCCAGTACTTC.

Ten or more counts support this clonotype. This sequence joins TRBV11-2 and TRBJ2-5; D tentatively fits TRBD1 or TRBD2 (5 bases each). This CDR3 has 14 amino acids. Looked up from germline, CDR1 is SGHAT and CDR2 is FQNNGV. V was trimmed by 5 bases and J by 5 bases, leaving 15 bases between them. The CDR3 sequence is CASSPRVWGETQYF. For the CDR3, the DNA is TGTGCCAGCAGCCCAAGGGTCTGGGGGGAGACCCAGTACTTC.

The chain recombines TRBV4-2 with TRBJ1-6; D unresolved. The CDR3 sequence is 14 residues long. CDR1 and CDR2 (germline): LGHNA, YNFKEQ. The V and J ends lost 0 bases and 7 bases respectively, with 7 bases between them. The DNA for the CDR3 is TGTGCCAGCAGCCAAGACAGGAGGAATTCACCCCTCCACTTT. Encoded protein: CASSQDRRNSPLHF.